This TCR beta chain stems from a study of beta chain features in type 1 diabetes. Study-wide points: Any HLA effect on TCRB rearrangement was left unresolved by small sub-analyses. Among patients with Type 1 diabetes, TCRB CDR3s were moderately but significantly shorter in every one of the four CD4+ subsets.

This CDR3 has 11 residues. Trimming stripped 5 bases from V and 3 bases from J, with 8 bases between. Germline V gives CDR1 DFQATT, CDR2 SNEGSKA (reference sequence). As for this clone: As yet, its antigen is unknown.

The sequenced template was cDNA made from the entire isolated RNA. This table comes from immunoSEQ multiplex PCR, and its TCRdb copy is limited to in-frame clones, with some not included. The repertoire consists of nearly 350,000 clones, with 8% occurring once and the leading ten covering under 0.5%. Source material: central memory CD4+ T cells from blood. The TCR was taken from a woman aged 18-35 years in good health. V is TRBV20-1 and J is TRBJ2-7; D is unresolved. CDR3 amino acids: CSAPGYYEQYF. The CDR3 DNA is TGCAGTGCTCCAGGATACTACGAGCAGTACTTC.